The sequence of this TCR beta chain was determined in a study of radiation and T cells in renal cell carcinoma. Turning to the study itself: Nephrectomy followed 15 Gy stereotactic body radiation by 4 weeks. Overall study results and limits: Baseline intratumoral clonotype presence is unknown without pretreatment biopsies. In blood, top tumor clones expanded by 2 weeks, shrinking by 4.

Worth noting for this clone: Its specificity is unknown.

Time point noted: blood 2 weeks post-SBRT. Treatment given: 15 Gy SBRT to primary tumor, nephrectomy 4 weeks later. Radiation-treated patients gave blood at baseline, week 2 and week 4. V gave up 8 bases and J gave up 10 bases, with 18 bases separating them. The CDR3 sequence is 12 residues long. The V gene's germline CDR1 is SGHVS and CDR2 FQNEAQ. Some clones are missing from TCRdb's copy, which holds only in-frame ones; the method was immunoSEQ multiplex PCR. Of more than 75,000 clones in the sample, around 85% were seen once. The sequencing used blood, collected from a patient whose treatment included radiotherapy and nephrectomy. V is TRBV7-8 and J is TRBJ2-7; D is tentatively TRBD1 or TRBD2 (5 bases each). This TCR derives from a woman aged 45-59 years with renal cell carcinoma. CDR3 region: CASSRGYTLQYF. CDR3 DNA sequence: TGTGCCAGCTCCCGGGGCTATACCTTACAGTACTTC.